The 11 T cell receptor beta chains below come from one sample, sequenced in a study of T-cell memory formation after mild COVID-19. From the 5' RACE reads, TCRdb called clonotypes with MiXCR, one entry per CDR3 protein. The sample lists approximately 250,000 distinct CDR3 sequences, about a sixth seen once, with roughly 21% in the top ten. The sequencing sample was made of PBMCs or a T cell subset sorted from them (not recorded which). The receptors stem from a man aged 18-30 years who had mild COVID-19 (a few samples of this study predate the infection). Cell type and time point are not known.

In this sample, this clonotype turned up a few times. The rearrangement uses TRBV20-1 and TRBJ2-7; 8 bases align to TRBD1. The germline V gene encodes CDR1 DFQATT and CDR2 SNEGSKA (reference sequence). This CDR3 has 12 amino acids. Trimming took 6 bases from V and 2 from J; bases not matched to a gene: 3. CDR3 DNA sequence: TGCAGTGCCCCAGGGGGCGCCTACGAGCAGTACTTC. Translation gives CSAPGGAYEQYF.

This clonotype has at least ten counts. The V call is TRBV28, the J call TRBJ2-3; TRBD2 matches 15 bases. After removal of 3 bases from V and 4 bases from J, the junction contained 5 bases not matched to a gene. Germline loops: CDR1 MDHEN, CDR2 SYDVKM. The CDR3 extends over 17 amino acids. The CDR3 sequence: CASSLGLAGGESDTQYF. As DNA, the CDR3 is TGTGCCAGCAGTTTGGGACTAGCGGGGGGTGAGTCAGATACGCAGTATTTT.

The V call is TRBV29-1, the J call TRBJ2-1, with TRBD1 identical over 10 bases. The CDR3 is 14 amino acids. Per germline, CDR1 SQVTM and CDR2 ANQGSEA. CDR3: CTGLGQGGYNEQFF. The DNA for the CDR3 is TGCACCGGACTAGGACAGGGGGGTTACAATGAGCAGTTCTTC.

The rearrangement uses TRBV4-1 and TRBJ2-1, with TRBD1 identical over 9 bases. The V segment lost 4 bases and the J segment 5 bases; nucleotides outside the gene matches: 15. CDR1 and CDR2 from the germline V gene are MGHRA and YSYEKL. There are 18 residues in the CDR3. In DNA form, the CDR3 reads TGCGCCAGCAGCCCATTTGGGATTTCGGGACAGGGACACAATGAGCAGTTCTTC. It encodes CASSPFGISGQGHNEQFF.

J is TRBJ2-4 and V is TRBV19; 7 bases agree with TRBD1. The V and J ends lost 6 bases and 0 bases, in that order; junction bases with no gene match: 5. Germline V gene data show CDR1 as LNHDA and CDR2 as SQIVND (reference sequence). CDR3 size: 15 residues. CDR3 loop: CASSQTGRAKNIQYF. As DNA, the CDR3 is TGTGCCAGTAGCCAGACAGGGAGAGCCAAAAACATTCAGTACTTC.

The chain couples TRBV29-1 to TRBJ2-5; no firm D call. V was clipped by 5 bases and J by 5 bases, with 6 bases between them. Germline lookup yields CDR1 SQVTM and CDR2 ANQGSEA. CDR3 size: 10 residues. The CDR3 here is CSVSRETQYF. DNA of the CDR3: TGCAGCGTTTCAAGGGAGACCCAGTACTTC.

This clonotype was seen only a few times. The chain employs TRBV7-8 and TRBJ2-1; 11 nucleotides line up with TRBD2. V dropped 8 bases and J dropped 4; count of bases not matched to a gene: 1. The length of the CDR3 is 13 residues. Looked up from germline, CDR1 is SGHVS and CDR2 is FQNEAQ. CDR3 region: CASRLAGYNEQFF. The CDR3 nucleotides are TGTGCCAGCCGACTAGCGGGGTACAATGAGCAGTTCTTC.

The V and J genes are TRBV9 and TRBJ2-7, with D maybe TRBD2 (7 bases). CDR1 and CDR2 (germline): SGDLS, YYNGEE. Between the trimmed V and J ends, which lost 3 bases and 2 bases, there was a span of 18 bases. The CDR3 extends over 16 amino acids. The CDR3 DNA reads as TGTGCCAGCAGCGGCGGGGAGGGGGGCGAGACCTACGAGCAGTACTTC. Protein: CASSGGEGGETYEQYF.

The V call is TRBV6-2 or TRBV6-3, the J call TRBJ2-7; no definite D call. V was trimmed by 6 bases and J by 3 bases, leaving 18 bases between them. CDR3 length equals 15 residues. From germline, CDR1 is MNHEY and CDR2 SVGEGT. The CDR3 DNA follows: TGTGCCAGCAGGAAAGGGTACACCCCTGACTACGAGCAGTACTTC. As protein: CASRKGYTPDYEQYF.

This chain's CDR3 is CASSYGLGEETQYF. The CDR3 DNA reads as TGTGCCAGCAGTTACGGACTAGGTGAAGAGACCCAGTACTTC. The chain uses TRBV6-5 and TRBJ2-5; TRBD2 aligns across 7 bases. V trimming: 2 bases; J trimming: 3 bases; junction bases outside the gene matches: 3. Looked up from germline, CDR1 is MNHEY and CDR2 is SVGAGI. This CDR3 region has 14 residues.

This clonotype was picked up a small number of times. This rearrangement joins TRBV5-6 to TRBJ2-5; D ambiguous. The V end was cut by 7 bases, the J end by 3 bases, with 10 bases between. There are 12 residues in the CDR3. CDR1 is SGHDT and CDR2 is YYEEEE in the germline V gene. The CDR3 sequence: CASQRKEETQYF. The CDR3 DNA is TGTGCCAGCCAACGGAAGGAAGAGACCCAGTACTTC.